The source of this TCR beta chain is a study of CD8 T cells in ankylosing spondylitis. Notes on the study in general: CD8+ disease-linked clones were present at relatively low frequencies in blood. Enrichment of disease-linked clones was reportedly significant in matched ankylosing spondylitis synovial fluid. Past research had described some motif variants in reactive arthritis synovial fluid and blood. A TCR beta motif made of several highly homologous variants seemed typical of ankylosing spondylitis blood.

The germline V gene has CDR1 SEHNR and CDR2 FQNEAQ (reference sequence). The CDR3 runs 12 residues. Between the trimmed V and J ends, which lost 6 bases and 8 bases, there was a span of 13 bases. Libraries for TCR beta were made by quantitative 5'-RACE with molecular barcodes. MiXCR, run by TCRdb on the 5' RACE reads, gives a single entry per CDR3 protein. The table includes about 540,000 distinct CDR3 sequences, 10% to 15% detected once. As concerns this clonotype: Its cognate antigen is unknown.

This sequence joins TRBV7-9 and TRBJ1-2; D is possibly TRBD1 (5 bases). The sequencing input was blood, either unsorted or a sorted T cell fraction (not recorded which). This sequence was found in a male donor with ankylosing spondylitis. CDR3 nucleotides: TGTGCCAGCAGATCTGGGGGTATGGGCTACACCTTC. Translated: CASRSGGMGYTF. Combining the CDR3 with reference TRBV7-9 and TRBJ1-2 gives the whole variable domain DTGVSQNPRHKITKRGQNVTFRCDPISEHNRLYWYRQTLGQGPEFLTYFQNEAQLEKSRLLSDRFSAERPKGSFSTLEIQRTEQGDSAMYLCASRSGGMGYTFGSGTRLTVV.